This T cell receptor beta chain was recorded in a study of T cell responses to AZD1222 COVID-19 vaccine. The CDR3 is 15 amino acids. Germline lookup yields CDR1 SNHLY and CDR2 FYNNEI. Trimming removed 1 base from V and 6 bases from J, with 15 bases in between. Repertoires were generated with immunoSEQ multiplex PCR, while TCRdb's copy carries only in-frame clones and drops some. This sample has about 120,000 clones, with around 92% found just once. This chain connects TRBV2 to TRBJ1-2; maybe TRBD1 (5 bases). This clonotype was obtained from an adult in good health. Sequenced material: peripheral blood, taken on day 0 of AZD1222 vaccination. This CDR3 reads CASSEGRQGRDGYTF. CDR3 sequence (DNA): TGTGCCAGCAGTGAAGGGCGGCAGGGTAGGGATGGCTACACCTTC.